This T cell receptor (beta chain) was captured by sequencing in a study of blood T cell repertoires in COVID-19. On the study more broadly: The United States, Italy and Spain supplied acute and convalescent COVID-19 samples. The cDNA or gDNA used as material had been derived from T cells, B-cell-depleted T cells, or PBMCs.

This clone was detected only once. The data were produced by immunoSEQ multiplex PCR, yet TCRdb's version contains in-frame clones alone and is incomplete. The table lists over 130,000 clones, roughly 80% of them singletons. V dropped 2 bases and J dropped 4 bases, with 9 bases sitting between them. Germline V lookup: CDR1 MNHEY, CDR2 SMNVEV (reference sequence). This CDR3 has 14 residues. The source is a woman aged 55-70 years with acute or convalescent COVID-19. This chain joins TRBV27 and TRBJ2-1; D gene ambiguous. Sequences were obtained from peripheral blood. The CDR3 is CASSLGSLYNEQFF. For the CDR3, the DNA is TGTGCCAGCAGTTTAGGCAGTTTATACAATGAGCAGTTCTTC.